The sequence of this T cell receptor beta chain was determined in a study of identifying expanded T cells in peripheral blood. Study-wide results and caveats: Clone count variance between roughly 2-week samples rose with total template count.

This table comes from immunoSEQ multiplex PCR, and its TCRdb copy is limited to in-frame clones, with some not included. The table has about 97,000 clones, around nine tenths seen once. Worth noting for this clone: The antigen remains undetermined.

CDR1 SEHNR and CDR2 FQNEAQ come from the germline V gene (reference sequence). The length of the CDR3 is 15 residues. V was shortened by 4 bases and J by 3 bases, with 10 bases between the two germline ends. The sequencing sample was made of blood. J is TRBJ1-6 and V is TRBV7-9; D gene uncertain. The sequence was collected from a person between 18 and 69 years old in good health. The CDR3: CASSSGSVYNSPLHF. CDR3 bases: TGTGCCAGCAGCTCCGGCTCTGTCTATAATTCACCCCTCCACTTT.